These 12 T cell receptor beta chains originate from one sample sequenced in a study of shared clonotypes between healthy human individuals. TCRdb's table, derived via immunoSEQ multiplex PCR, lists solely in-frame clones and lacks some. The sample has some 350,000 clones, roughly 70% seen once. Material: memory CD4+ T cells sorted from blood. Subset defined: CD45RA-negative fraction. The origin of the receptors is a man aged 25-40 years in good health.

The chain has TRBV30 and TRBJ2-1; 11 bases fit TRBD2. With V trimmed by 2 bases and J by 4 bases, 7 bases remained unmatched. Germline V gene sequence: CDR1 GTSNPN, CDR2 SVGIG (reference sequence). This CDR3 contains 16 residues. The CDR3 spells CAWSRSGTSGYNEQFF. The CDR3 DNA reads TGTGCCTGGAGTCGTTCCGGGACTAGCGGATACAATGAGCAGTTCTTC.

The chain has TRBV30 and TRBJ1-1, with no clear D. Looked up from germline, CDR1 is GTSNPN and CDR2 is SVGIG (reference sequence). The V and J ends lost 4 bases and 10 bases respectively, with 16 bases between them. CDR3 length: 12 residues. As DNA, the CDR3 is TGTGCCTGGACCCGAGAAGACCGAGGAGCTTTCTTT. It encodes CAWTREDRGAFF.

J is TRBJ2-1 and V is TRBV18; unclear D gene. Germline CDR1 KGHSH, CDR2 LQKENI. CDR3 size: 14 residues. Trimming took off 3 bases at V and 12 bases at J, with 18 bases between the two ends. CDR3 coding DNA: TGTGCCAGCTCACCGGTAGCAGGTTCAGTCGGGCAGTTCTTC. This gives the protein CASSPVAGSVGQFF.

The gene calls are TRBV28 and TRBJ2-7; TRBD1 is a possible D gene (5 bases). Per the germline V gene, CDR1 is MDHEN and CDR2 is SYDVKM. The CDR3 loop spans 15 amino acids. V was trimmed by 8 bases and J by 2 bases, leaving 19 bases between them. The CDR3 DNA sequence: TGTGCCAGCTCCCGCGTCCAGGGTCTGGCCTACGAGCAGTACTTC. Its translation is CASSRVQGLAYEQYF.

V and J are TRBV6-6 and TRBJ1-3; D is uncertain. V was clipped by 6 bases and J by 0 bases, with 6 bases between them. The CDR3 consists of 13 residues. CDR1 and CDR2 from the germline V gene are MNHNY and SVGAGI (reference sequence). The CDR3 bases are TGTGCCAGCAGACGGACCTCTGGAAACACCATATATTTT. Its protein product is CASRRTSGNTIYF.

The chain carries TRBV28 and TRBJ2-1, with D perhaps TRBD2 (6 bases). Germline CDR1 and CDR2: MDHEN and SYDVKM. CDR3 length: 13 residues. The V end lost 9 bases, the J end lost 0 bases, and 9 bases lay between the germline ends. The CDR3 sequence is CARGTFSYNEQFF. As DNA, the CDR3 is TGTGCCAGGGGGACTTTCTCCTACAATGAGCAGTTCTTC.

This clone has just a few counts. CDR3 nucleotides: TGTGCCAGCAGTCGACTAGGTCAAGAGACCCAGTACTTC. It encodes CASSRLGQETQYF. The J gene is TRBJ2-5, the V gene TRBV27, with D tentatively TRBD2 (6 bases). Germline V gene lookup returns CDR1 MNHEY and CDR2 SMNVEV (reference sequence). The V gene lost 5 bases and the J gene lost 2 bases, with 9 bases spanning the gap. The CDR3 has 13 residues.

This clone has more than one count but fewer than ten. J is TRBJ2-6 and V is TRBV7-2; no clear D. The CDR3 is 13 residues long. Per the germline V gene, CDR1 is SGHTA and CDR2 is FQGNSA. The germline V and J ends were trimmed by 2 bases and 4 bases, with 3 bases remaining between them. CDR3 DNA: TGTGCCAGCAGCTTACGAGGGGCCAACGTCCTGACTTTC. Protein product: CASSLRGANVLTF.

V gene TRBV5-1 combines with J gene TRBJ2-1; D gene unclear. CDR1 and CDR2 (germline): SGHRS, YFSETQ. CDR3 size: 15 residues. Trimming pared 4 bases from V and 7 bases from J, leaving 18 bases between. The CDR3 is CASSPGPQGRNEQFF. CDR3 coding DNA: TGCGCCAGCAGCCCTGGGCCCCAAGGACGTAATGAGCAGTTCTTC.

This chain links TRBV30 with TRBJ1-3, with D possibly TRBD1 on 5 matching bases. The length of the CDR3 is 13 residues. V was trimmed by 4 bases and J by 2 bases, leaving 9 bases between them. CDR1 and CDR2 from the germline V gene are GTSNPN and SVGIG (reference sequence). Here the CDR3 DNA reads TGTGCCTGGATGGGGGGAACTGGAAACACCATATATTTT. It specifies CAWMGGTGNTIYF.

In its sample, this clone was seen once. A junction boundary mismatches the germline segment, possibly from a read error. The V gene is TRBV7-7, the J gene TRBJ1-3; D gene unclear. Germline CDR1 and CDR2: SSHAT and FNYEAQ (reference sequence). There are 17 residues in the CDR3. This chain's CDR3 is CASSLVRSDIGGNTIYF. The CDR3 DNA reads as TGTGCTAGCAGCTTAGTAAGGTCGGATATCGGCGGAAACACCATATATTTT.

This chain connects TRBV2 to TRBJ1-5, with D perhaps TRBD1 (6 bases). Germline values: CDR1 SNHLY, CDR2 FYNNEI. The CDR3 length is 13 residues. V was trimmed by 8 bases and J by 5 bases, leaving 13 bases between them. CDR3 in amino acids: CASARDTHQPQHF. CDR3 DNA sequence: TGTGCCAGCGCCCGGGACACGCATCAGCCCCAGCATTTT.